This TCR beta chain comes out of a study of T cell changes during pregnancy in multiple sclerosis. This clone showed up just a few times. Germline CDR1 reads MGHRA; CDR2 reads YSYEKL. With 4 bases clipped from V and 3 bases from J, the junction kept 15 bases outside the gene matches. The CDR3 is made up of 17 amino acids. Assay used: immunoSEQ multiplex PCR; TCRdb lists only in-frame clones, some missing. The sample gives about 57,000 clones, around 90% of which show up once; 0.15% to 0.25% is in the top ten. The rearrangement uses TRBV4-1 and TRBJ2-7; 7 bases match TRBD1. The specimen comprised CD4+ T cells from peripheral blood mononuclear cells, sampled in the second trimester of pregnancy. The source is a female donor with multiple sclerosis, enrolled in a pregnancy study. This CDR3 reads CASSRESEVGQLYEQYF. CDR3 sequence (DNA): TGCGCCAGCAGCCGAGAGTCTGAGGTGGGACAGCTCTACGAGCAGTACTTC.